This section outlines one T cell receptor (beta chain) sequence together with its context. Amplification of TCR beta CDR3 regions used RNA as the template. A first-round RT-PCR of the TCR CDR3 used the HTBI primer set. TCRdb recomputed calls from the multiplex PCR reads with MiXCR, one row per CDR3 protein. The data hold fewer than 300,000 distinct CDR3 sequences, with 25% observed a single time. The data derive from a study of T cells in Graves' hyperthyroidism and ophthalmopathy. Trimming pared 3 bases from V and 8 bases from J, leaving 22 bases between. Per germline, CDR1 MNHNS and CDR2 SASEGT. CDR3 length equals 16 residues.

The chain links TRBV6-1 to TRBJ1-2, with D possibly being TRBD1 (6 bases). Sequenced input: blood. The receptor comes from a man aged 40-50 years with Graves' hyperthyroidism that later progressed to Graves' ophthalmopathy. CDR3: CASSDPGGRSTRGYTF. CDR3 sequence (DNA): TGTGCCAGCAGTGACCCCGGGGGCAGGAGTACGCGGGGCTACACCTTC.